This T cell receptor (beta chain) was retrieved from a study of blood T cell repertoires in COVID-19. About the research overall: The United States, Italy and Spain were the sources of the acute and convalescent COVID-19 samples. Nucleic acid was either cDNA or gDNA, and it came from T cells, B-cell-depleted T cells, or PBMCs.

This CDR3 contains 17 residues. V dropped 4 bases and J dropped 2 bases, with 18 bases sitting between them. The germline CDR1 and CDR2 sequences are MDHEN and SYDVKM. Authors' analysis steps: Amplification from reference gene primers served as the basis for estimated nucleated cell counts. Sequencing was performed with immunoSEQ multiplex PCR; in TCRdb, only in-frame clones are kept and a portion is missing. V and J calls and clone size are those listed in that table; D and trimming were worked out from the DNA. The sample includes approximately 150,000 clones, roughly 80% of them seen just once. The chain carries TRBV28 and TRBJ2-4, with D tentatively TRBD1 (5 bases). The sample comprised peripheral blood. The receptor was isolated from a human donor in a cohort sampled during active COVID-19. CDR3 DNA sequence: TGTGCCAGCAGTTCCCTCCCCGGCAGGGAAACCAAAAACATTCAGTACTTC. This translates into CASSSLPGRETKNIQYF.